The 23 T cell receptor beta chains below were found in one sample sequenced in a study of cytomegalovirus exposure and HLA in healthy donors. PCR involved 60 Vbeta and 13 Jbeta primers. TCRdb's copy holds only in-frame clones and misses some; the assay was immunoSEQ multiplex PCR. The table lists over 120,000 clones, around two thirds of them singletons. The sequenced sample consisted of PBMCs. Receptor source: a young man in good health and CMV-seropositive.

The CDR3 bases are TGTGCCAGCAGTGAAGCGCCAGGGGTGGCCCAGCATTTT. Its translation is CASSEAPGVAQHF. The rearrangement joins TRBV6-1 to TRBJ1-5; D is possibly TRBD1 (6 bases). Germline V gives CDR1 MNHNS, CDR2 SASEGT. The CDR3 has 13 residues. V was cut by 0 bases and J by 11 bases, with 11 bases left in between.

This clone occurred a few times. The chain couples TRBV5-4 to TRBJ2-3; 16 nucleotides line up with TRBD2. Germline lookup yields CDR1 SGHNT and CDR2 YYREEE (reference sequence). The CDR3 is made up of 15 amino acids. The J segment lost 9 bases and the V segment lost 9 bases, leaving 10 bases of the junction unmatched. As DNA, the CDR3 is TGTGCCACCCCGGGACTAGCGGGAGGGCCCACCACGCAGTATTTT. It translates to CATPGLAGGPTTQYF.

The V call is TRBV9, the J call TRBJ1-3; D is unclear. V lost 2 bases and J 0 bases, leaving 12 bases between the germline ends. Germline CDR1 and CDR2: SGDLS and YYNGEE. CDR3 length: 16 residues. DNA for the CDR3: TGTGCCAGCAGCGTGAGTGCGTCGCTCTCTGGAAACACCATATATTTT. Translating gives CASSVSASLSGNTIYF.

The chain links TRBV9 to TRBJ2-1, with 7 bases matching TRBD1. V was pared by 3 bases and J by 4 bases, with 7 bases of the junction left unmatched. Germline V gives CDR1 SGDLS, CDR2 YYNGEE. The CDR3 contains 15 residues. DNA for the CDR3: TGTGCCAGCAGCGCGAGACAGGGTACGTACAATGAGCAGTTCTTC. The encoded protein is CASSARQGTYNEQFF.

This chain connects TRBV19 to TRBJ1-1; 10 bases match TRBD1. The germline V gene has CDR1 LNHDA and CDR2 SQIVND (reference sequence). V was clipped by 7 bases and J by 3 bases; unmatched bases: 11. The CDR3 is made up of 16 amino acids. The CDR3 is CASKSPTGTGDTEAFF. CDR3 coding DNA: TGTGCCAGTAAATCCCCGACCGGGACAGGGGACACTGAAGCTTTCTTT. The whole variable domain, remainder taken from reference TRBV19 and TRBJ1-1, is DGGITQSPKYLFRKEGQNVTLSCEQNLNHDAMYWYRQDPGQGLRLIYYSQIVNDFQKGDIAEGYSVSREKKESFPLTVTSAQKNPTAFYLCASKSPTGTGDTEAFFGQGTRLTVV.

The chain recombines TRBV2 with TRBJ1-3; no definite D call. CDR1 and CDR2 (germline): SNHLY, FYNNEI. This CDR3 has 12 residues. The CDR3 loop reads CVHSGSGNTIYF. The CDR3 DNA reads TGTGTCCACAGCGGATCTGGAAACACCATATATTTT.

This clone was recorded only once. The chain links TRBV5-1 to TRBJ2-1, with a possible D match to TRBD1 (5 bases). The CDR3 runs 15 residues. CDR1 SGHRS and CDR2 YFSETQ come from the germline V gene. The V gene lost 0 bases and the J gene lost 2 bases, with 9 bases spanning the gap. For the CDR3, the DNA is TGCGCCAGCAGCTTGGAGGAAGGGGCCTACAATGAGCAGTTCTTC. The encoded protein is CASSLEEGAYNEQFF. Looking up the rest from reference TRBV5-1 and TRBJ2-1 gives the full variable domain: KAGVTQTPRYLIKTRGQQVTLSCSPISGHRSVSWYQQTPGQGLQFLFEYFSETQRNKGNFPGRFSGRQFSNSRSEMNVSTLELGDSALYLCASSLEEGAYNEQFFGPGTRLTVL.

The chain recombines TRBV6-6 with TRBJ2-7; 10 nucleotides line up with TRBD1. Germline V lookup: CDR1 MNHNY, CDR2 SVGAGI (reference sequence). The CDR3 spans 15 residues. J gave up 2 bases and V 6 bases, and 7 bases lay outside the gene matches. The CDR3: CASRKAGTGAYEQYF. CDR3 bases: TGTGCCAGCAGGAAAGCCGGGACAGGGGCCTACGAGCAGTACTTC.

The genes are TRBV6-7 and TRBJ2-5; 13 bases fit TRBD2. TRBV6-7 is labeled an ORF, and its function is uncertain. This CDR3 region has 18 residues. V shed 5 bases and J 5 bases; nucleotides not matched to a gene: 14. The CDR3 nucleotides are TGTGCCAGCAGTGCCCGCGAGGGACTAGCGGGGATCGGGGAGACCCAGTACTTC. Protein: CASSAREGLAGIGETQYF.

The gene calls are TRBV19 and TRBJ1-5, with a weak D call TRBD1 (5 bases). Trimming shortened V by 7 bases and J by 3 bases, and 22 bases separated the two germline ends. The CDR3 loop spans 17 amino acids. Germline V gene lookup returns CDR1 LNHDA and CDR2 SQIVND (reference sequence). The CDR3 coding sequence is TGTGCCAGTATCGCGGGACCCGGGAACGCCAACAATCAGCCCCAGCATTTT. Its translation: CASIAGPGNANNQPQHF.

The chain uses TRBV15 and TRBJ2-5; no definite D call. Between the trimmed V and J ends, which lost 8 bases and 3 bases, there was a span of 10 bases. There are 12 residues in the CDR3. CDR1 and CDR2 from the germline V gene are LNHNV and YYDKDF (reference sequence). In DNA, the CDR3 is TGTGCCACCCGAACAGTCGAAGAGACCCAGTACTTC. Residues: CATRTVEETQYF.

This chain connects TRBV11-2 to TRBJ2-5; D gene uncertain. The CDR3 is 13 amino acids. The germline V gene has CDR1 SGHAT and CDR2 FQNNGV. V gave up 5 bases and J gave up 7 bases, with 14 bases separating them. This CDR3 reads CASSPHLLGTQYF. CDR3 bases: TGTGCCAGCAGCCCTCACCTCCTCGGGACCCAGTACTTC.

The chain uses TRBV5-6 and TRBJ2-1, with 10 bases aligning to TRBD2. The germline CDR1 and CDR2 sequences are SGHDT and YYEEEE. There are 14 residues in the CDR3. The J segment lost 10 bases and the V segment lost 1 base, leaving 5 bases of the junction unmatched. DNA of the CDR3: TGTGCCAGCAGCTTGAGCGGGAGGGCGGTAGAGCAGTTCTTC. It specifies CASSLSGRAVEQFF.

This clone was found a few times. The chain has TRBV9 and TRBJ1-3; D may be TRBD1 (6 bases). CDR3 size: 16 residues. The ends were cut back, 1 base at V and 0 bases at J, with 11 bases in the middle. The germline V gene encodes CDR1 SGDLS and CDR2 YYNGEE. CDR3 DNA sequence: TGTGCCAGCAGCGTAACAGGGCCTTCCTCTGGAAACACCATATATTTT. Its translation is CASSVTGPSSGNTIYF. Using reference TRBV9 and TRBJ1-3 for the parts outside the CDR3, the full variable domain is DSGVTQTPKHLITATGQRVTLRCSPRSGDLSVYWYQQSLDQGLQFLIQYYNGEERAKGNILERFSAQQFPDLHSELNLSSLELGDSALYFCASSVTGPSSGNTIYFGEGSWLTVV.

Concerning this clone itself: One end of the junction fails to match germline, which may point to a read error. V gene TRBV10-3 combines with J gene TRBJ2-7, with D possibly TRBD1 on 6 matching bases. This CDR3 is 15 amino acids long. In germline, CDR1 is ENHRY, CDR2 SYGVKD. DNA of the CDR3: TGTGCCATCAGTGCCCCGGGACAAGCGGTTATAGGGGCTCACTTC. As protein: CAISAPGQAVIGAHF.

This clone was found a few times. CDR3 DNA sequence: TGTGCCAGCAGCTTTAGCGGGGGCTCCTACAATGAGCAGTTCTTC. Translated: CASSFSGGSYNEQFF. This chain uses TRBV7-3 with TRBJ2-1, with 9 positions matching TRBD2. Per the germline V gene, CDR1 is SGHTA and CDR2 is FQGTGA. The V segment lost 3 bases and the J segment 0 bases; nucleotides outside the gene matches: 0. The CDR3 has 15 residues.

For the CDR3, the DNA is TGCGCCAGCAGCTTGGCGGTTGGGCCGAGCTCCTACAATGAGCAGTTCTTC. It is translated as CASSLAVGPSSYNEQFF. The chain is built from TRBV5-1 and TRBJ2-1; D is unclear. Per the germline V gene, CDR1 is SGHRS and CDR2 is YFSETQ. The CDR3 runs to 17 residues. V was pared by 0 bases and J by 0 bases, with 13 bases between.

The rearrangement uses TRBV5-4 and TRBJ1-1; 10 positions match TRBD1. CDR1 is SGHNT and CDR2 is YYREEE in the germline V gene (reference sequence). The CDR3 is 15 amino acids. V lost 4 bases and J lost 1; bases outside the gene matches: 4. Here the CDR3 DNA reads TGTGCCAGCAGCCCTAGACAGGGGGCGAACACTGAAGCTTTCTTT. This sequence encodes CASSPRQGANTEAFF.

The CDR3 DNA is TGCGCCAGCAGCTTGGTGGCCCAGTACCAAGAGACCCAGTACTTC. It translates to CASSLVAQYQETQYF. The chain is built from TRBV5-1 and TRBJ2-5; D is unresolved. This CDR3 is 15 amino acids long. Germline-derived CDR1 and CDR2 are SGHRS and YFSETQ. Trimming removed 0 bases at V and 0 bases at J, with 9 bases between.

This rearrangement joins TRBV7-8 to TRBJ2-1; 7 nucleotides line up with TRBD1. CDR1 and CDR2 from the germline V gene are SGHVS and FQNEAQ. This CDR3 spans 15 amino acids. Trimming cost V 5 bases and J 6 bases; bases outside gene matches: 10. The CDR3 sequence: CASSKPGTEFNEQFF. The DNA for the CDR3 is TGTGCCAGCAGCAAACCCGGGACAGAGTTCAATGAGCAGTTCTTC.

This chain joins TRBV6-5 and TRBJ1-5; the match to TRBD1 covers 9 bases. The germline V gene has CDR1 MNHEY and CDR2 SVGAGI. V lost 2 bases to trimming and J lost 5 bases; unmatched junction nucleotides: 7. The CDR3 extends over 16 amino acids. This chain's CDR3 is CASSYLGQGLDQPQHF. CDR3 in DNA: TGTGCCAGCAGTTACCTAGGACAGGGGCTGGATCAGCCCCAGCATTTT.

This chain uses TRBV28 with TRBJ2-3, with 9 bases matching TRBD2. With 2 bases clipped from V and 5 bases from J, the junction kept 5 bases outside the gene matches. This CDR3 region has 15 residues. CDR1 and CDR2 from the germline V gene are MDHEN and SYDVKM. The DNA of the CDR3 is TGTGCCAGCAGTTTAGCGGGAGGGTCTAAAGATACGCAGTATTTT. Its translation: CASSLAGGSKDTQYF.

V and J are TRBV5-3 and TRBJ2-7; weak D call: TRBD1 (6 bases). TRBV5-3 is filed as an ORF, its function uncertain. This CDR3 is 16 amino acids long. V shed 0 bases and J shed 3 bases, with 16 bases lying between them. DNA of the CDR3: TGTGCCAGAAGCTTGGTTCGAGGGACACGGAGCTACGAGCAGTACTTC. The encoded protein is CARSLVRGTRSYEQYF.